The 19 T cell receptor beta chains below come from one sample, sequenced in a study of CD8 T cells in Susac syndrome. With random hexamers, about 0.5 to 1 ug RNA was reverse transcribed. TCRdb passed the immunoSEQ multiplex PCR reads through MiXCR, listing each CDR3 protein once. The sample consists of roughly 330,000 distinct CDR3 sequences, just over 90% of them appearing once. Sequences were obtained from CD4+ T cells from PBMCs. Every receptor here comes from a human donor with multiple sclerosis.

CDR3 in amino acids: CAWALGGLATDTQYF. The CDR3 DNA is TGTGCCTGGGCGCTTGGCGGACTAGCCACAGATACGCAGTATTTT. V usage is TRBV30 and J usage is TRBJ2-3, with TRBD2 matching over 8 bases. CDR3 length equals 15 residues. With V trimmed by 5 bases and J by 2 bases, 9 bases remained unmatched. Per germline, CDR1 GTSNPN and CDR2 SVGIG (reference sequence).

The chain carries TRBV3-1 and TRBJ2-1, with D unresolved. Germline lookup yields CDR1 LGHDT and CDR2 YNNKEL (reference sequence). The CDR3 has 16 residues. The V gene lost 1 base and the J gene lost 5 bases, with 15 bases spanning the gap. The CDR3 DNA reads as TGTGCCAGCAGCCAAGCCCAACTGACGCCGAACAATGAGCAGTTCTTC. Its protein product is CASSQAQLTPNNEQFF.

The V call is TRBV20-1, the J call TRBJ2-3; possible D gene TRBD2, 5 bases. The CDR3 runs to 12 residues. V lost 1 base to trimming and J lost 4 bases, with 6 bases between them. CDR1 and CDR2 (germline): DFQATT, SNEGSKA (reference sequence). The CDR3 bases are TGCAGTGCTAGAGCCGGGGCAGATACGCAGTATTTT. It encodes CSARAGADTQYF.

This clonotype appeared once. J is TRBJ1-2 and V is TRBV9; 7 nucleotides line up with TRBD1. CDR1 is SGDLS and CDR2 is YYNGEE in the germline V gene. The CDR3 runs to 11 residues. The V segment lost 7 bases and the J segment 8 bases; nucleotides outside the gene matches: 5. The CDR3 protein is CASGRDSGYTF. The CDR3 DNA sequence: TGTGCCAGCGGACGGGACAGCGGCTACACCTTC.

The chain is built from TRBV12-3 or TRBV12-4 and TRBJ1-2, with D possibly TRBD1 on 5 matching bases. Trimming stripped 3 bases from V and 8 bases from J, with 19 bases between. CDR3 length equals 15 residues. Here the CDR3 DNA reads TGTGCCAGCAGTTTCACTGGGACGCCTCCCAAGGGCTACACCTTC. As protein: CASSFTGTPPKGYTF.

The CDR3 DNA reads as TGTGCCAGCAGCGTAAGCGGGGTTAGAGATGAGCAGTTCTTC. Translation: CASSVSGVRDEQFF. The rearrangement joins TRBV9 to TRBJ2-1, with 7 bases lining up with TRBD2. CDR3 size: 14 residues. J lost 8 bases, V lost 1 base, and 6 bases had no gene match. Germline V gene sequence: CDR1 SGDLS, CDR2 YYNGEE.

The chain links TRBV11-2 to TRBJ1-2, with D perhaps TRBD1 (5 bases). CDR3 length: 19 residues. Trimming removed 1 base from V and 1 base from J, with 22 bases in between. Germline V CDR1 and CDR2: SGHAT, FQNNGV. The CDR3 spells CASSLAGSGAATNNYGYTF. The CDR3, as DNA: TGTGCCAGCAGCTTAGCTGGTAGTGGGGCCGCGACCAATAACTATGGCTACACCTTC.

This chain joins TRBV15 and TRBJ1-5; D unclear. Between the trimmed V and J ends, which lost 3 bases and 7 bases, there was a span of 13 bases. CDR1 and CDR2 from the germline V gene are LNHNV and YYDKDF (reference sequence). This CDR3 contains 14 residues. The CDR3 DNA is TGTGCCACCAGCAGTGGAACGGGCGCACAGCCCCAGCATTTT. The encoded protein is CATSSGTGAQPQHF.

Only one count was recorded for this clonotype. The gene calls are TRBV6-2 or TRBV6-3 and TRBJ2-7; 7 bases are a match to TRBD1. This CDR3 has 15 amino acids. V dropped 6 bases and J dropped 0; count of bases not matched to a gene: 8. Germline V gene data show CDR1 as MNHEY and CDR2 as SVGEGT. Written as DNA, the CDR3 is TGTGCCAGCAGCTCCGACAGGGTAGGCTCCTACGAGCAGTACTTC. Protein sequence: CASSSDRVGSYEQYF.

The CDR3 here is CASSFDDFSGNTIYF. CDR3 in DNA: TGCGCCAGCAGCTTTGATGACTTTTCTGGAAACACCATATATTTT. This chain connects TRBV5-1 to TRBJ1-3; no clear D gene. CDR1 and CDR2 (germline): SGHRS, YFSETQ. The CDR3 contains 15 residues. Trimming took off 2 bases at V and 1 base at J, with 10 bases between the two ends.

The gene calls are TRBV7-9 and TRBJ1-2; TRBD1 agrees at 8 bases. Trimming took 3 bases from V and 8 from J; bases not matched to a gene: 11. CDR3 length equals 15 residues. CDR1 is SEHNR and CDR2 is FQNEAQ in the germline V gene (reference sequence). In DNA form, the CDR3 reads TGTGCCAGCAGCTTCCTCGGACAGGGAAGTTGGGGCTACACCTTC. The encoded protein is CASSFLGQGSWGYTF.

This clonotype turned up a few times. V usage is TRBV2 and J usage is TRBJ1-5; the D gene is possibly TRBD1 (5 bases). Per germline, CDR1 SNHLY and CDR2 FYNNEI. Trimming removed 4 bases at V and 6 bases at J, with 10 bases between. This CDR3 is 13 amino acids long. CDR3 region: CASSVQGAQPQHF. For the CDR3, the DNA is TGTGCCAGCAGTGTCCAGGGCGCTCAGCCCCAGCATTTT.

This chain links TRBV7-9 with TRBJ2-6; D is undetermined. Trimming pared 3 bases from V and 1 base from J, leaving 10 bases between. The CDR3 sequence is 16 residues long. Germline-derived CDR1 and CDR2 are SEHNR and FQNEAQ (reference sequence). CDR3 amino acids: CASSFSRMSGANVLTF. CDR3 DNA: TGTGCCAGCAGCTTCTCTCGGATGTCTGGGGCCAACGTCCTGACTTTC.

The chain employs TRBV20-1 and TRBJ2-5; D is ambiguous. This CDR3 region has 11 residues. Trimming removed 6 bases at V and 0 bases at J, with 5 bases between. Germline lookup yields CDR1 DFQATT and CDR2 SNEGSKA (reference sequence). The CDR3 sequence: CSAEYQETQYF. The CDR3 coding sequence is TGCAGTGCCGAATACCAAGAGACCCAGTACTTC.

The genes are TRBV12-3 or TRBV12-4 and TRBJ2-5, with 7 bases that match TRBD1. V trimming: 4 bases; J trimming: 2 bases; junction bases outside the gene matches: 7. The CDR3 has 15 residues. This chain's CDR3 is CASSSLRQGQETQYF. CDR3 DNA: TGTGCCAGCAGTTCGCTTAGACAGGGACAAGAGACCCAGTACTTC.

V gene TRBV6-1 combines with J gene TRBJ2-3; TRBD2 matches at 7 bases. The CDR3 sequence is 13 residues long. With V trimmed by 7 bases and J by 4 bases, 5 bases remained unmatched. The V gene's germline CDR1 is MNHNS and CDR2 SASEGT. CDR3 sequence: CASTLRGADTQYF. As DNA, the CDR3 is TGTGCCAGCACCCTTCGGGGGGCAGATACGCAGTATTTT.

On this clonotype: The germline gene is not matched at one end of the junction; a read error may be the cause. The chain joins TRBV7-7 to TRBJ2-2; D remains unclear. CDR1 and CDR2 (germline): SSHAT, FNYEAQ (reference sequence). CDR3 size: 14 residues. The CDR3 here is CASSPDPDGRELFF. The DNA for the CDR3 is TGTGCTAGCAGCCCAGACCCCGACGGGCGGGAGCTGTTTTTT.

The rearrangement links TRBV5-1 to TRBJ2-1; 10 nucleotides match TRBD2. This CDR3 is 16 amino acids long. Germline lookup yields CDR1 SGHRS and CDR2 YFSETQ. The trim removed 0 bases at V and 7 bases at J, leaving 7 bases unmatched. The CDR3 DNA reads as TGCGCCAGCAGCTTGGGGGCTAGCGGGAGATGGAATGAGCAGTTCTTC. It yields the protein CASSLGASGRWNEQFF.

The rearrangement links TRBV7-8 to TRBJ1-1, with D perhaps TRBD1 (5 bases). This CDR3 region has 16 residues. Germline V gene sequence: CDR1 SGHVS, CDR2 FQNEAQ. V dropped 1 base and J dropped 0 bases, with 12 bases sitting between them. The CDR3 coding sequence is TGTGCCAGCAGCTTAGTAGTTGAGGGGCTGAACACTGAAGCTTTCTTT. Its protein product is CASSLVVEGLNTEAFF.